The 19 T cell receptor beta chains below all came from one sample that was sequenced in a study of T cells after posttransplantation cyclophosphamide. Profiled with immunoSEQ multiplex PCR; TCRdb holds only in-frame clones, not every one. The data show several thousand clones, more than 85% seen once. Specimen: CD4+ T cells sorted from blood. These receptor sequences come from a woman in her forties or fifties in good health and a related stem cell transplant donor.

The chain has TRBV10-1 and TRBJ2-3; D is perhaps TRBD2 (6 bases). Germline V gene lookup returns CDR1 WNHNN and CDR2 SYGVQD (reference sequence). The CDR3 is 14 residues long. Trimming took off 0 bases at V and 4 bases at J, with 8 bases between the two ends. CDR3 nucleotides: TGCGCCAGCAGTGAGTCAGGGACTCCAGATACGCAGTATTTT. Residues: CASSESGTPDTQYF.

With respect to this clone: The junction shows a germline mismatch at one end, possibly a read error. At the DNA level, this CDR3 is encoded by other sequences in the same sample as well. The genes are TRBV11-3 and TRBJ1-6; weak D call: TRBD1 (5 bases). The CDR3 length is 14 residues. CDR1 is SGHNT and CDR2 is YENEEA in the germline V gene. The CDR3 nucleotides are TGTGCCAGCAGCCTGGAGGGGACTAATTCCCCCCTCCACTTT. Its protein is CASSLEGTNSPLHF.

V and J are TRBV6-5 and TRBJ1-6, with D unclear. Germline lookup yields CDR1 MNHEY and CDR2 SVGAGI. The CDR3 is made up of 12 amino acids. The germline V and J ends were trimmed by 6 bases and 7 bases, with 7 bases remaining between them. CDR3 sequence reads: CASRVENSPLHF. CDR3 sequence (DNA): TGTGCCAGCAGAGTTGAGAATTCACCCCTCCACTTT.

The chain combines TRBV5-1 with TRBJ2-1, with 8 bases lining up with TRBD2. CDR1 SGHRS and CDR2 YFSETQ come from the germline V gene. After removal of 0 bases from V and 0 bases from J, the junction contained 2 bases not matched to a gene. There are 16 residues in the CDR3. The CDR3 coding sequence is TGCGCCAGCAGCTTGGGCGGGGGGCGCTCCTACAATGAGCAGTTCTTC. Its translation: CASSLGGGRSYNEQFF.

The chain employs TRBV5-4 and TRBJ2-3; possible D gene TRBD2, 5 bases. The V gene lost 0 bases and the J gene lost 1 base, with 9 bases spanning the gap. Per the germline V gene, CDR1 is SGHNT and CDR2 is YYREEE (reference sequence). The CDR3 has 15 residues. The CDR3 is CASSLDRGGTDTQYF. CDR3 nucleotides: TGTGCCAGCAGCTTGGATCGGGGTGGCACAGATACGCAGTATTTT. The full variable domain, its missing parts supplied by reference TRBV5-4 and TRBJ2-3, is ETGVTQSPTHLIKTRGQQVTLRCSSQSGHNTVSWYQQALGQGPQFIFQYYREEENGRGNFPPRFSGLQFPNYSSELNVNALELDDSALYLCASSLDRGGTDTQYFGPGTRLTVL.

The rearrangement joins TRBV7-8 to TRBJ1-1; D unclear. CDR1 SGHVS and CDR2 FQNEAQ come from the germline V gene. The CDR3 contains 13 residues. V was trimmed by 2 bases and J by 10 bases, leaving 14 bases between them. Written as DNA, the CDR3 is TGTGCCAGCAGCTTACTATCAGAAGGAGGAGCTTTCTTT. It is translated as CASSLLSEGGAFF.

The V call is TRBV25-1, the J call TRBJ2-1; perhaps TRBD2 as D (5 bases). The CDR3 runs to 15 residues. V shed 2 bases and J shed 7 bases, with 15 bases lying between them. Per germline, CDR1 MGHDK and CDR2 SYGVNS. The CDR3 DNA sequence: TGTGCCAGCAGTGAAGGGCCTAGCTCGGGAAATGAGCAGTTCTTC. Its protein product is CASSEGPSSGNEQFF. The full variable domain, its missing parts supplied by reference TRBV25-1 and TRBJ2-1, is EADIYQTPRYLVIGTGKKITLECSQTMGHDKMYWYQQDPGMELHLIHYSYGVNSTEKGDLSSESTVSRIRTEHFPLTLESARPSHTSQYLCASSEGPSSGNEQFFGPGTRLTVL.

Turning to this clone: A junction boundary mismatches the germline segment, possibly from a read error. The chain is built from TRBV7-9 and TRBJ2-3; TRBD2 aligns across 15 bases. The V gene's germline CDR1 is SEHNR and CDR2 FQNEAQ (reference sequence). This CDR3 spans 19 amino acids. The CDR3 nucleotides are TGTGCCAGCAGTTTAGAAGGAGGACTAGCGGGAGGGCTGTTAAATACGCAGTATTTT. It codes for CASSLEGGLAGGLLNTQYF.

This clone was detected only once. V usage is TRBV9 and J usage is TRBJ1-2, with TRBD1 matching over 9 bases. Germline values: CDR1 SGDLS, CDR2 YYNGEE. J lost 4 bases, V lost 0 bases, and 4 bases had no gene match. The CDR3 consists of 15 residues. The CDR3 nucleotides are TGTGCCAGCAGCGTAGGGGACAGGGTCTCCTATGGCTACACCTTC. It is translated as CASSVGDRVSYGYTF.

The rearrangement joins TRBV27 to TRBJ1-6; 7 nucleotides match TRBD1. The CDR3 length is 18 residues. Germline CDR1 MNHEY, CDR2 SMNVEV (reference sequence). V gave up 10 bases and J gave up 0 bases; unmatched junction bases: 15. The CDR3 is CATFLDRSKTSYNSPLHF. CDR3 in DNA: TGTGCCACCTTCCTGGACAGGAGTAAAACCTCCTATAATTCACCCCTCCACTTT.

The chain carries TRBV10-3 and TRBJ2-1; 13 bases line up with TRBD2. V gave up 0 bases and J gave up 5 bases; unmatched junction bases: 10. The CDR3 has 19 amino acids. Germline loops: CDR1 ENHRY, CDR2 SYGVKD. Written as DNA, the CDR3 is TGTGCCATCAGTGAGTCGAGACTAGCGGGAGGCCTAAACGACAATGAGCAGTTCTTC. Translated: CAISESRLAGGLNDNEQFF.

The chain links TRBV6-1 to TRBJ2-7; TRBD1 might be the D (6 bases). The V end lost 8 bases, the J end lost 2 bases, and 16 bases lay between the germline ends. This CDR3 contains 14 residues. The V gene's germline CDR1 is MNHNS and CDR2 SASEGT. The CDR3 sequence: CASGRGGEAYEQYF. The DNA for the CDR3 is TGTGCCAGCGGGAGAGGGGGAGAAGCCTACGAGCAGTACTTC.

This sequence joins TRBV18 and TRBJ2-1, with D possibly TRBD2 on 7 matching bases. The V end was cut by 6 bases, the J end by 4 bases, with 19 bases between. Germline CDR1 reads KGHSH; CDR2 reads LQKENI. The CDR3 covers 16 residues. CDR3 region: CASSRGGQAPYNEQFF. DNA of the CDR3: TGTGCCAGCTCCCGCGGGGGACAAGCTCCTTACAATGAGCAGTTCTTC.

The rearrangement joins TRBV5-4 to TRBJ1-1; no clear D. V dropped 4 bases and J dropped 4 bases, with 11 bases sitting between them. Germline loops: CDR1 SGHNT, CDR2 YYREEE (reference sequence). This CDR3 is built from 13 residues. In nucleotides, the CDR3 is TGTGCCAGCAGCCTGGGAGGGTCCACTGAAGCTTTCTTT. Amino acid sequence: CASSLGGSTEAFF. The variable domain in full, completed from reference TRBV5-4 and TRBJ1-1, reads ETGVTQSPTHLIKTRGQQVTLRCSSQSGHNTVSWYQQALGQGPQFIFQYYREEENGRGNFPPRFSGLQFPNYSSELNVNALELDDSALYLCASSLGGSTEAFFGQGTRLTVV.

The genes are TRBV6-1 and TRBJ1-1, with 10 bases lining up with TRBD1. CDR1 and CDR2 from the germline V gene are MNHNS and SASEGT. This CDR3 has 15 residues. V was clipped by 8 bases and J by 3 bases; unmatched bases: 9. The CDR3 DNA reads as TGTGCCAGCGGTCGGGACAGGGGTTCCGACACTGAAGCTTTCTTT. Protein product: CASGRDRGSDTEAFF.

V and J are TRBV5-6 and TRBJ1-3; D is possibly TRBD1 (6 bases). CDR3 length equals 17 residues. Germline V gene sequence: CDR1 SGHDT, CDR2 YYEEEE. V was shortened by 3 bases and J by 0 bases, with 16 bases between the two germline ends. Here the CDR3 reads CASSWRTDFTSGNTIYF. DNA of the CDR3: TGTGCCAGCAGCTGGAGGACAGACTTTACCTCTGGAAACACCATATATTTT.

The CDR3 nucleotides read TGTGCCAGCAGCTTAGCGACTGGGACCGGGGAGCTGTTTTTT. It yields the protein CASSLATGTGELFF. J is TRBJ2-2 and V is TRBV7-2; D remains ambiguous. Germline values: CDR1 SGHTA, CDR2 FQGNSA. The CDR3 extends over 14 amino acids. Trimming took off 0 bases at V and 5 bases at J, with 7 bases between the two ends.

This chain uses TRBV5-1 with TRBJ2-7, with 7 bases lining up with TRBD2. This CDR3 spans 17 amino acids. V lost 0 bases to trimming and J lost 0 bases; unmatched junction nucleotides: 9. In germline, CDR1 is SGHRS, CDR2 YFSETQ. The CDR3 DNA follows: TGCGCCAGCAGCTTGGAAGTTTGGCGGGAGAGCTCCTACGAGCAGTACTTC. The encoded protein is CASSLEVWRESSYEQYF.

The chain couples TRBV5-8 to TRBJ2-3, with D maybe TRBD2 (5 bases). CDR3 size: 15 residues. Trimming took off 2 bases at V and 6 bases at J, with 16 bases between the two ends. CDR1 SGHTS and CDR2 YDEGEE come from the germline V gene. DNA of the CDR3: TGTGCCAGCAGCTTTGACCGGGATTTCGGTGATACGCAGTATTTT. It translates to CASSFDRDFGDTQYF.